The 29 T cell receptor beta chains below come from one sample, sequenced in a study of blood T cell repertoires in COVID-19. TCRdb keeps only in-frame clones here, not all; method: immunoSEQ multiplex PCR. This table holds about 160,000 clones, around 84% found once. Sequencing used peripheral blood. Every receptor here comes from a woman of 80 years or more with acute or convalescent COVID-19.

The chain couples TRBV3-1 (or the pseudogene TRBV3-2) to TRBJ2-2, with D possibly being TRBD2 (6 bases). In germline, CDR1 is LGHDT, CDR2 YNNKEL (reference sequence). V shed 6 bases and J shed 3 bases, with 11 bases lying between them. The CDR3 is 14 amino acids. CDR3 in DNA: TGTGCCAGCAGTCAGACTAGTGACACCGGGGAGCTGTTTTTT. Amino acids: CASSQTSDTGELFF.

The genes are TRBV11-3 and TRBJ2-2; unclear D gene. The CDR3 spans 14 residues. V gave up 1 base and J gave up 6 bases, with 9 bases separating them. Germline lookup yields CDR1 SGHNT and CDR2 YENEEA. The chain's CDR3 is CASSLAPVSGELFF. The CDR3 region has the DNA TGTGCCAGCAGCTTAGCCCCCGTGTCCGGGGAGCTGTTTTTT.

The J gene is TRBJ2-3, the V gene TRBV5-6; 9 nucleotides match TRBD2. Trimming took 1 base from V and 1 from J; bases not matched to a gene: 1. The CDR3 consists of 15 residues. The germline CDR1 and CDR2 sequences are SGHDT and YYEEEE. The CDR3 sequence: CASSLIAGGTDTQYF. In nucleotides, the CDR3 is TGTGCCAGCAGCTTGATAGCGGGGGGCACAGATACGCAGTATTTT.

J is TRBJ1-2 and V is TRBV25-1; D not certain. Trimming left V 2 bases short and J 7 bases short, with 5 bases between. The germline V gene has CDR1 MGHDK and CDR2 SYGVNS. The CDR3 runs to 11 residues. The CDR3 loop is CASSESLGYTF. CDR3 nucleotide sequence: TGTGCCAGCAGTGAAAGCCTTGGCTACACCTTC.

This chain links TRBV28 with TRBJ2-1; 8 bases are a match to TRBD2. V trimming: 10 bases; J trimming: 10 bases; junction bases outside the gene matches: 9. Germline-derived CDR1 and CDR2 are MDHEN and SYDVKM. The CDR3 has 12 amino acids. The CDR3 loop is CATPGLAGEQFF. The CDR3 coding sequence is TGTGCCACCCCAGGACTAGCAGGCGAGCAGTTCTTC.

V and J are TRBV2 and TRBJ1-4, with D tentatively TRBD1 (5 bases). Germline CDR1 and CDR2: SNHLY and FYNNEI. The CDR3 is 13 amino acids. Deletions cut 7 bases from V and 5 bases from J, with 11 bases between. CDR3 bases: TGTGCCAGCACCGGACACATAAATGAAAAACTGTTTTTT. Amino acid sequence: CASTGHINEKLFF.

The genes are TRBV3-1 (or the pseudogene TRBV3-2) and TRBJ2-1; 11 nucleotides line up with TRBD2. Unmatched junction bases numbered 15, after V lost 4 bases and J lost 4 bases. CDR3 size: 19 residues. Germline values: CDR1 LGHDT, CDR2 YNNKEL (reference sequence). CDR3 protein: CASSPPGLAGRGVYNEQFF. CDR3 coding DNA: TGTGCCAGCAGCCCCCCCGGACTAGCGGGTAGAGGAGTTTACAATGAGCAGTTCTTC.

Details on this clone: A read error may account for a junction end that differs from germline. J is TRBJ2-2 and V is TRBV18; the match to TRBD2 covers 7 bases. Germline V gene data show CDR1 as KGHSH and CDR2 as LQKENI. This CDR3 has 18 residues. The CDR3 nucleotides are TGTGCCAGCTCTCCACGAGGAAGACTAGCCACGAACACCGGGGAGCTGTTTTTT. Protein: CASSPRGRLATNTGELFF.

The chain has TRBV3-1 (or the pseudogene TRBV3-2) and TRBJ2-5; TRBD2 agrees at 8 bases. The V segment lost 4 bases and the J segment 1 base; nucleotides outside the gene matches: 2. The CDR3 sequence is 14 residues long. The germline V gene encodes CDR1 LGHDT and CDR2 YNNKEL (reference sequence). CDR3 region: CASSLGGAQETQYF. The CDR3 DNA sequence: TGTGCCAGCAGCCTCGGGGGGGCCCAAGAGACCCAGTACTTC.

This chain's CDR3 is CASSRQGNSGNTIYF. Written as DNA, the CDR3 is TGTGCCAGCAGTCGCCAGGGGAATTCTGGAAACACCATATATTTT. V gene TRBV3-1 (or the pseudogene TRBV3-2) combines with J gene TRBJ1-3, with D possibly TRBD1 on 6 matching bases. Trimming removed 6 bases from V and 1 base from J, with 13 bases in between. Germline CDR1 is LGHDT and CDR2 is YNNKEL (reference sequence). The CDR3 length is 15 residues.

This CDR3 reads CASTLQGHTEAFF. CDR3 in DNA: TGTGCCAGCACGCTGCAGGGGCACACTGAAGCTTTCTTT. The rearrangement uses TRBV28 and TRBJ1-1; a possible D gene is TRBD1 (6 bases). Germline CDR1 is MDHEN and CDR2 is SYDVKM. The CDR3 is made up of 13 amino acids. Trimming removed 7 bases from V and 3 bases from J, with 12 bases in between.

This sequence joins TRBV3-1 (or the pseudogene TRBV3-2) and TRBJ2-5; TRBD2 is a possible D gene (5 bases). The CDR3 runs to 13 residues. V was shortened by 4 bases and J by 5 bases, with 11 bases between the two germline ends. Germline assignment: CDR1 LGHDT and CDR2 YNNKEL (reference sequence). In DNA, the CDR3 is TGTGCCAGCAGCCGGAGGCCGGAGGAGACCCAGTACTTC. It translates to CASSRRPEETQYF.

The rearrangement uses TRBV11-2 and TRBJ2-4; the D gene is possibly TRBD2 (6 bases). The V gene lost 5 bases and the J gene lost 3 bases, with 20 bases spanning the gap. This CDR3 is built from 17 residues. CDR1 SGHAT and CDR2 FQNNGV come from the germline V gene. For the CDR3, the DNA is TGTGCCAGCAGCCAAACTCAGGGAGGTTTGGACAAAAACATTCAGTACTTC. It translates to CASSQTQGGLDKNIQYF.

This sequence joins TRBV7-2 and TRBJ2-2, with 10 positions matching TRBD1. Germline loops: CDR1 SGHTA, CDR2 FQGNSA. The CDR3 has 15 residues. V was clipped by 3 bases and J by 5 bases; unmatched bases: 3. CDR3 sequence reads: CASSFDRGRTGELFF. CDR3 sequence (DNA): TGTGCCAGCAGCTTCGACAGGGGGCGAACCGGGGAGCTGTTTTTT.

This clone has only one observation. This chain joins TRBV6-4 and TRBJ1-1; TRBD1 matches at 8 bases. The V gene end was trimmed by 0 bases and the J gene end by 4 bases; junction bases not matched to a gene: 4. CDR3 length: 15 amino acids. The germline V gene has CDR1 MRHNA and CDR2 SNTAGT. This chain's CDR3 is CASSDSHRGSTEAFF. For the CDR3, the DNA is TGTGCCAGCAGTGACTCGCACAGGGGGAGCACTGAAGCTTTCTTT.

The rearrangement uses TRBV10-1 and TRBJ1-5; maybe TRBD1 (5 bases). V gave up 8 bases and J gave up 11 bases, with 25 bases separating them. Germline V CDR1 and CDR2: WNHNN, SYGVQD (reference sequence). The CDR3 has 15 amino acids. The CDR3 is CASGTGDPPGWAQHF. The CDR3 bases are TGCGCCAGCGGGACGGGGGACCCCCCGGGGTGGGCCCAGCATTTT.

The CDR3 bases are TGCGCCAGCAGCTTCACTAGCGGCTCCTACAATGAGCAGTTCTTC. It codes for CASSFTSGSYNEQFF. The chain combines TRBV5-1 with TRBJ2-1; 8 bases line up with TRBD2. The CDR3 spans 15 residues. Germline CDR1 SGHRS, CDR2 YFSETQ. V was pared by 2 bases and J by 0 bases, with 1 base of the junction left unmatched.

The gene calls are TRBV9 and TRBJ2-5; TRBD2 is a possible D gene (8 bases). Per the germline V gene, CDR1 is SGDLS and CDR2 is YYNGEE. Deletions cut 1 base from V and 0 bases from J, with 25 bases between. This CDR3 region has 20 residues. CDR3 residues: CASSVKGAGIAGGHQETQYF. The CDR3 nucleotides are TGTGCCAGCAGCGTAAAGGGGGCGGGCATCGCGGGAGGCCACCAAGAGACCCAGTACTTC. The full variable domain, with the rest looked up from reference TRBV9 and TRBJ2-5, is DSGVTQTPKHLITATGQRVTLRCSPRSGDLSVYWYQQSLDQGLQFLIQYYNGEERAKGNILERFSAQQFPDLHSELNLSSLELGDSALYFCASSVKGAGIAGGHQETQYFGPGTRLLVL.

This clone was seen a single time. This rearrangement joins TRBV6-1 to TRBJ1-1; the match to TRBD1 covers 12 bases. Looked up from germline, CDR1 is MNHNS and CDR2 is SASEGT. The CDR3 consists of 17 residues. Losses at the gene ends were 4 bases for V and 11 bases for J; bases not matched to a gene: 17. DNA of the CDR3: TGTGCCAGCAGTGGGAGAAAAGGGACAGGGGGCCCCTCCGGGGCTTTCTTT. Translating it yields CASSGRKGTGGPSGAFF.

The chain recombines TRBV28 with TRBJ2-2, with 8 bases that match TRBD1. Germline lookup yields CDR1 MDHEN and CDR2 SYDVKM. The V and J ends lost 0 bases and 6 bases, in that order; junction bases with no gene match: 3. The CDR3 extends over 15 amino acids. CDR3 sequence: CASSLWGQVAGELFF. In nucleotides, the CDR3 is TGTGCCAGCAGTTTATGGGGACAGGTCGCCGGGGAGCTGTTTTTT.

The rearrangement uses TRBV23-1 and TRBJ2-2; the D gene is possibly TRBD2 (5 bases). TRBV23-1 is classed as an ORF, of uncertain function. V dropped 4 bases and J dropped 4 bases, with 13 bases sitting between them. The CDR3 contains 15 residues. The CDR3 reads CASSPLFGVTGELFF. In nucleotides, the CDR3 is TGCGCCAGCAGTCCTCTTTTCGGGGTCACCGGGGAGCTGTTTTTT.

This clone turned up a few times. The chain uses TRBV6-5 and TRBJ2-1; D perhaps matches TRBD2 (5 bases). V was pared by 3 bases and J by 0 bases, with 12 bases between. Germline CDR1 is MNHEY and CDR2 is SVGAGI. The CDR3 is made up of 16 amino acids. The CDR3 bases are TGTGCCAGCAGTTATTCTACTAGGGACTCCTACAATGAGCAGTTCTTC. This encodes CASSYSTRDSYNEQFF.

The rearrangement joins TRBV7-6 to TRBJ2-5; TRBD2 matches 12 bases. Trimming removed 6 bases from V and 5 bases from J; junction bases left unmatched: 10. Germline V gene sequence: CDR1 SGHVS, CDR2 FNYEAQ. The length of the CDR3 is 16 residues. This CDR3 is CASSSRTSGDRETQYF. The CDR3 coding sequence is TGTGCCAGCAGTTCGCGGACTAGCGGGGATCGGGAGACCCAGTACTTC.

The gene calls are TRBV23-1 and TRBJ2-5; 7 positions agree with TRBD2. TRBV23-1 counts as an open reading frame of uncertain function. This CDR3 comprises 16 residues. Trimming took 2 bases from V and 3 from J; bases not matched to a gene: 9. CDR3 DNA: TGCGCCAGCAGTCAAGGAAAGGGACTAAATAAAGAGACCCAGTACTTC. Protein sequence: CASSQGKGLNKETQYF.

CDR3 DNA sequence: TGTGCCAGCAGAGCCACAGGGGGTAACTATGGCTACACCTTC. It yields the protein CASRATGGNYGYTF. V is TRBV28 and J is TRBJ1-2, with TRBD1 matching 8 bases. Germline CDR1 MDHEN, CDR2 SYDVKM. V lost 6 bases, J lost 1 base, and 4 bases stayed unmatched. The CDR3 runs 14 residues.

V gene TRBV7-9 combines with J gene TRBJ1-6; TRBD1 matches at 12 bases. The V gene's germline CDR1 is SEHNR and CDR2 FQNEAQ (reference sequence). V was pared by 2 bases and J by 15 bases, with 5 bases of the junction left unmatched. This CDR3 comprises 14 residues. CDR3 nucleotides: TGTGCCAGCAGCTTACTCGGGACAGGGGGCTTCCTCCACTTT. Encoded protein: CASSLLGTGGFLHF.

J is TRBJ1-2 and V is TRBV20-1; TRBD1 might be the D (5 bases). V was pared by 6 bases and J by 4 bases, with 9 bases between. From germline, CDR1 is DFQATT and CDR2 SNEGSKA (reference sequence). CDR3 size: 11 residues. The CDR3 is CSAEGVYGYTF. CDR3 DNA sequence: TGCAGTGCGGAAGGGGTCTATGGCTACACCTTC.

This clone has only a few counts. The chain recombines TRBV2 with TRBJ2-5; tentative D call: TRBD2 (6 bases). There are 14 residues in the CDR3. V was shortened by 4 bases and J by 4 bases, with 13 bases between the two germline ends. Looked up from germline, CDR1 is SNHLY and CDR2 is FYNNEI. The CDR3 nucleotides read TGTGCCAGCAGTGGGGGCGGGGTGGGAGAGACCCAGTACTTC. Translated, it gives CASSGGGVGETQYF. Supplemented by reference TRBV2 and TRBJ2-5, the full variable domain reads EPEVTQTPSHQVTQMGQEVILRCVPISNHLYFYWYRQILGQKVEFLVSFYNNEISEKSEIFDDQFSVERPDGSNFTLKIRSTKLEDSAMYFCASSGGGVGETQYFGPGTRLLVL.

The chain uses TRBV11-2 and TRBJ1-5, with 7 bases aligning to TRBD1. The CDR3 runs to 14 residues. V lost 5 bases and J lost 3; bases outside the gene matches: 4. Germline CDR1 is SGHAT and CDR2 is FQNNGV. CDR3 bases: TGTGCCAGCAGCATGGACAGGCTCAATCAGCCCCAGCATTTT. This codes for CASSMDRLNQPQHF.